What follows are 2 T cell receptor beta chains derived from one specimen sequenced in a study of cytomegalovirus exposure and HLA in healthy donors. The PCR made use of 60 Vbeta and 13 Jbeta primers. Sequencing was performed with immunoSEQ multiplex PCR; in TCRdb, only in-frame clones are kept and a portion is missing. In the table there are about 210,000 clones, around 79% of which are singletons. Source material: PBMCs. Source of these receptors: a male donor in good health and CMV-seronegative.

This chain connects TRBV6-4 to TRBJ1-2; D is unresolved. The CDR3 sequence is 16 residues long. Trimming took 3 bases from V and 7 from J, leaving 21 bases between them. Germline V gene sequence: CDR1 MRHNA, CDR2 SNTAGT. The DNA for the CDR3 is TGTGCCAGCAGTGATAGCCCGGGTCCCTCCAGTGTTGGCTACACCTTC. Amino acids: CASSDSPGPSSVGYTF.

This chain joins TRBV7-2 and TRBJ1-2; 7 nucleotides align to TRBD1. Unmatched junction bases numbered 4, after V lost 5 bases and J lost 1 base. CDR1 is SGHTA and CDR2 is FQGNSA in the germline V gene. The CDR3 runs 14 residues. CDR3 DNA sequence: TGTGCCAGCAGCCCTGACAGGGTTAACTATGGCTACACCTTC. Protein: CASSPDRVNYGYTF.